This TCR beta chain came from a study of T cell responses to AZD1222 COVID-19 vaccine (dated by TCRdb to about 2021). With respect to the entire study: A total of approximately 250 trial participants underwent TCR sequencing, of whom more than 200 had received two doses of AZD1222 and some 25 had received two doses of the MenACWY control vaccine. Trial participants were enrolled into age subgroups of 18-55, 56-69 and 70-plus years, which contained about 160, 30 and 59 TCR-sequenced participants, respectively. Study-wide findings and limitations: Participants were mostly white British, with more females than males. The authors suggested clonal diversity may have been underestimated. Conclusions about previously exposed vaccinees are limited because only six or seven AZD1222 recipients were SARS-CoV-2 seropositive at baseline. Because no day 14 peak-response samples were available, the repertoires could be characterized only after the peak T cell response. Epitopes outside the regions mutated in the B.1.351 and B.1.1.7 variants were reportedly recognized by nearly half of the unique spike-specific TCRs. The 56-69-year group was small, and its depth increase did not reach significance, likely because of low power. After two AZD1222 doses, both the breadth and the depth of spike-specific TCRs were significantly higher than at day 0 and than in MenACWY recipients. The whole spike protein was spanned by vaccine-associated CD4 TCRs, and dominant responses were seen in regions 160-218 and 743-854.

The CDR3 regions of human TCRbeta chains were subjected to immunosequencing. Processing in the source paper ran as follows. Repertoire TCRs were checked for matches against a reference library of SARS-CoV-2-specific TCRs that had been generated using the MIRA antigen-specificity platform. Breadth was defined as the fraction of unique TCRs that were SARS-CoV-2-associated, and depth was defined as the fraction of total T cells that were SARS-CoV-2-associated. Using the MIRA data, each spike-specific TCR was assigned both to the spike region to which the TCR was reactive and to a CD4 or CD8 class. Log10-transformed breadth and depth values were compared by one-way ANOVA with Sidak's multiple comparisons tests. The immuneACCESS repertoire file appears here via TCRdb, limited to in-frame rearrangements. These files lack a portion of the clones; in checked studies, under half of the deficit traces to unresolved V genes, and the cause of the others is not known. D and trimming were read from the DNA, whereas the V and J calls and clone size are those reported in that table. Present in this sample are fewer than 150,000 clones, more than 70% of which were seen just once. More than 3% of the sample goes to the ten largest clones.

The V end gives up 2 bases and the J end 6 bases, leaving 9 bases in the junction not matched to a gene. The CDR3 holds 17 amino acids from the cysteine to the phenylalanine. Only the CDR3 region is kept as DNA, spanning 51 bases read in frame from base 1. CDR1 and CDR2 are drawn from the germline V gene: LGHNA, YSLEER. Per the publication, the time point label means: about 28 days (+/-7) after the second vaccine dose. Because spike-specific TCR depth and breadth did not differ between the two schedules, AZD1222 recipients who got a second dose at roughly 4 weeks were pooled with those who got a second dose at roughly 12 weeks. Vaccinee samples came from UK trials COV001 and COV002, including a single-blind randomized controlled phase 2/3 trial of AZD1222 (ChAdOx1 nCoV-19) in healthy adults. For TCRbeta chain sequencing, PBMC samples from trial participants were taken at day 0 and at day 28 after the second dose.

On this clone itself: The clone's antigen remains unknown. No per-base quality is available; no much larger clone lies one base away.

The chain joins TRBV4-3 to TRBJ2-2; 10 bases in the junction line up with TRBD1. The sequence was collected from an adult who received the AZD1222 COVID-19 vaccine. The sequences come from peripheral blood, collected 28 days after the second AZD1222 dose. The DNA is TGCGCCAGCAGCCAATCTGGACAGGGGGAAGGATCCGGGGAGCTGTTTTTT. It is translated as CASSQSGQGEGSGELFF.